Following are 16 T cell receptor beta chains from one sample sequenced in a study of CD8 T cells in ankylosing spondylitis. TCRdb re-called the 5' RACE reads through MiXCR, storing one row per CDR3 protein. This sample carries a few hundred thousand distinct CDR3 sequences, around 10% of them seen once, and the ten largest clones take roughly 6.8%. Sequences were obtained from blood, either unsorted or a sorted T cell fraction (not recorded which). These receptors originate from a male donor with ankylosing spondylitis or in good health (not recorded which).

The V gene is TRBV7-9, the J gene TRBJ2-7; 8 bases agree with TRBD1. After removal of 6 bases from V and 5 bases from J, the junction contained 12 bases not matched to a gene. CDR3 length: 15 residues. CDR1 and CDR2 from the germline V gene are SEHNR and FQNEAQ (reference sequence). CDR3 in DNA: TGTGCCAGCAGACCCGGACAGGGACTCCTGGACGAGCAGTACTTC. Its translation is CASRPGQGLLDEQYF.

The sample holds a few counts of this clonotype. The chain has TRBV5-5 and TRBJ2-7; D unresolved. CDR1 and CDR2 from the germline V gene are SGHKS and YYEKEE (reference sequence). V lost 1 base, J lost 3 bases, and 8 bases lay in between. The CDR3 is 13 amino acids. The CDR3 here is CASSLFSNYEQYF. In DNA, the CDR3 is TGTGCCAGCAGCTTGTTCTCTAACTACGAGCAGTACTTC. The variable domain in full, with the rest retrieved from reference TRBV5-5 and TRBJ2-7, is DAGVTQSPTHLIKTRGQQVTLRCSPISGHKSVSWYQQVLGQGPQFIFQYYEKEERGRGNFPDRFSARQFPNYSSELNVNALLLGDSALYLCASSLFSNYEQYFGPGTRLTVT.

This rearrangement joins TRBV5-1 to TRBJ2-3; 13 positions match TRBD2. CDR1 and CDR2 from the germline V gene are SGHRS and YFSETQ. The CDR3 sequence is 17 residues long. With V trimmed by 3 bases and J by 5 bases, 9 bases remained unmatched. The CDR3 DNA is TGCGCCAGCAGCTCCGGACTAGCGGGGGCGACCATAGATACGCAGTATTTT. Translation: CASSSGLAGATIDTQYF.

This clonotype was recorded at least ten times. This rearrangement joins TRBV5-1 to TRBJ1-2; D is unresolved. The CDR3 has 15 residues. CDR1 and CDR2 (germline): SGHRS, YFSETQ. V gave up 0 bases and J gave up 4 bases, with 13 bases separating them. The CDR3 sequence is CASSLEDTAPYGYTF. DNA for the CDR3: TGCGCCAGCAGCTTGGAAGACACAGCTCCCTATGGCTACACCTTC.

Details on this clonotype: This may be a read error: a much more frequent sequence differs by one nucleotide. The chain links TRBV12-3 or TRBV12-4 to TRBJ2-3; 8 positions match TRBD2. This CDR3 spans 15 amino acids. Trimming at V came to 2 bases and at J to 8 bases, leaving 9 bases not matched to a gene. The CDR3 loop reads CASSLTGGAAATQYF. The CDR3 DNA sequence: TGTGCCAGCAGTTTAACCGGGGGGGCCGCAGCTACGCAGTATTTT.

This clonotype was counted at least ten times. This sequence joins TRBV21-1 and TRBJ2-3; the table's D call, TRBD1, was not checked against the DNA. TRBV21-1 is assigned pseudogene status. This CDR3 has 17 amino acids. The CDR3, as DNA: TGTGCCAGCAGCAAAGTCCAAGGGGCTGGGAGCACAGATACGCAGTATTTT. It codes for CASSKVQGAGSTDTQYF.

As regards this clonotype: At one of its ends the junction is not consistent with the germline gene, which may arise from a read error. V is TRBV11-3 and J is TRBJ2-1, with 14 bases matching TRBD2. This CDR3 region has 14 residues. Germline V gene sequence: CDR1 SGHNT, CDR2 YENEEA. CDR3 sequence (DNA): TGTGCCAGCAGCTTCGGGACTAGCGGGGGTATCCCGATCTTC. This translates into CASSFGTSGGIPIF.

This clonotype showed up just a few times. The rearrangement links TRBV20-1 to TRBJ2-7; D is possibly TRBD2 (6 bases). CDR3 length: 15 amino acids. Trimming pared 0 bases from V and 2 bases from J, leaving 14 bases between. The germline V gene has CDR1 DFQATT and CDR2 SNEGSKA (reference sequence). CDR3 region: CSARDPSGPTYEQYF. CDR3 DNA: TGCAGTGCTAGAGATCCCAGCGGGCCCACCTACGAGCAGTACTTC.

This clonotype has ten or more counts. The chain couples TRBV20-1 to TRBJ2-2; D ambiguous. This CDR3 contains 16 residues. V lost 6 bases to trimming and J lost 0 bases, with 17 bases between them. Germline V CDR1 and CDR2: DFQATT, SNEGSKA (reference sequence). CDR3 in amino acids: CSAGGAGLSNTGELFF. The CDR3 DNA sequence: TGCAGTGCCGGCGGCGCAGGATTATCGAACACCGGGGAGCTGTTTTTT.

This clonotype was picked up many times. The chain is built from TRBV7-8 and TRBJ2-7, with D possibly being TRBD2 (5 bases). The CDR3 consists of 16 residues. Germline V lookup: CDR1 SGHVS, CDR2 FQNEAQ. The V end lost 6 bases, the J end lost 0 bases, and 18 bases lay between the germline ends. The CDR3 region has the DNA TGTGCCAGCAGGCCCCGGACTTCCTCGAGCTCCTACGAGCAGTACTTC. It translates to CASRPRTSSSSYEQYF.

The rearrangement links TRBV29-1 to TRBJ2-5; a weak D match, TRBD2 (6 bases). This CDR3 has 13 residues. Looked up from germline, CDR1 is SQVTM and CDR2 is ANQGSEA. V was clipped by 6 bases and J by 5 bases, with 16 bases between them. The CDR3 here is CSVLLAPVETQYF. The CDR3 region has the DNA TGCAGCGTCCTTCTAGCGCCCGTCGAGACCCAGTACTTC.

The chain recombines TRBV7-8 with TRBJ2-1; TRBD2 matches at 12 bases. The germline V gene has CDR1 SGHVS and CDR2 FQNEAQ. The CDR3 runs 15 residues. The J segment lost 5 bases and the V segment lost 4 bases, leaving 3 bases of the junction unmatched. CDR3 sequence (DNA): TGTGCCAGCAGCTCCGGACTAGCGGGGAACAATGAGCAGTTCTTC. Its protein product is CASSSGLAGNNEQFF.

This clonotype was detected ten times or more. J is TRBJ2-5 and V is TRBV12-3 or TRBV12-4, with 7 bases that match TRBD1. The CDR3 extends over 17 amino acids. V lost 5 bases, J lost 2 bases, and 14 bases stayed unmatched. CDR3 region: CASSEPSGTVRQETQYF. The CDR3 DNA is TGTGCCAGCAGTGAACCGAGTGGGACAGTTAGACAAGAGACCCAGTACTTC.

This clonotype was found a few times. This rearrangement joins TRBV3-1 to TRBJ2-1; D could derive from TRBD1 or TRBD2 (5 bases each). V was trimmed by 2 bases and J by 7 bases, leaving 12 bases between them. Germline-derived CDR1 and CDR2 are LGHDT and YNNKEL (reference sequence). This CDR3 region has 14 residues. The CDR3 nucleotides read TGTGCCAGCAGCCAATTGGCCTGGGGGAATGAGCAGTTCTTC. Its translation is CASSQLAWGNEQFF.

In its sample, this clonotype was seen a few times. The V and J genes are TRBV2 and TRBJ1-5, with a possible D match to TRBD1 (5 bases). This CDR3 contains 14 residues. The V end was cut by 6 bases, the J end by 3 bases, with 12 bases between. Germline V lookup: CDR1 SNHLY, CDR2 FYNNEI. The CDR3 sequence is CASSKGGDNQPQHF. CDR3 DNA sequence: TGTGCCAGCAGCAAGGGAGGGGACAATCAGCCCCAGCATTTT.

This clonotype appeared a few times. The V call is TRBV7-9, the J call TRBJ2-5, with 14 nucleotides matching TRBD2. The germline V gene has CDR1 SEHNR and CDR2 FQNEAQ (reference sequence). V was clipped by 1 base and J by 5 bases; unmatched bases: 6. The length of the CDR3 is 17 residues. In nucleotides, the CDR3 is TGTGCCAGCAGCTTAGTCGCCGGGACTAGCGGGAGTGAGACCCAGTACTTC. Protein product: CASSLVAGTSGSETQYF.